In this sample, the clone carrying this TCR beta chain turned up once. These data are taken from a study of technical replicates of blood from four donors. Data came from immunoSEQ multiplex PCR; TCRdb stores just in-frame clones and leaves some out. This sample has around 100,000 clones, with around 96% found just once. The CDR3 loop spans 13 amino acids. Germline V lookup: CDR1 SEHNR, CDR2 FQNEAQ (reference sequence). The trim removed 11 bases at V and 4 bases at J, leaving 9 bases unmatched. The chain combines TRBV7-9 with TRBJ2-3; 7 bases match TRBD2. Sequencing was done on a sample of T cells isolated from PBMCs. This sequence was found in a human donor in good health. The CDR3 region is CAAGGAGADTQYF. In DNA form, the CDR3 reads TGTGCCGCCGGAGGGGCGGGAGCAGATACGCAGTATTTT. The variable domain in full, with the rest retrieved from reference TRBV7-9 and TRBJ2-3, is DTGVSQNPRHKITKRGQNVTFRCDPISEHNRLYWYRQTLGQGPEFLTYFQNEAQLEKSRLLSDRFSAERPKGSFSTLEIQRTEQGDSAMYLCAAGGAGADTQYFGPGTRLTVL.